This T cell receptor beta chain was recovered during a study of blood T cell repertoires in COVID-19. Background on the study: Samples came from the United States, Italy and Spain, spanning acute and convalescent COVID-19.

Clones were sequenced by immunoSEQ multiplex PCR, and TCRdb holds only the in-frame ones, with some missing. The profile shows 150,000 to 200,000 clones, around 83% of them singletons. Followed longitudinally, the Seattle patients had been enrolled during active infection. The CDR3 spans 15 residues. The V segment lost 4 bases and the J segment 1 base; nucleotides outside the gene matches: 6. CDR1 LNHDA and CDR2 SQIVND come from the germline V gene (reference sequence). The sequencing input was peripheral blood. The receptor was isolated from a woman in her seventies with COVID-19, enrolled during active disease. V gene TRBV19 combines with J gene TRBJ1-1, with TRBD1 matching over 7 bases. The CDR3 DNA reads as TGTGCCAGTAGTACCCACGGGACAGCGAACACTGAAGCTTTCTTT. It codes for CASSTHGTANTEAFF.